This TCR beta chain was sequenced in a study of shared clonotypes between healthy human individuals. The naive CD8 subset, CD45RO-negative cells positively selected for CCR7, excluded terminally differentiated effector memory CD45RA+ cells. Per germline, CDR1 MNHEY and CDR2 SMNVEV (reference sequence). This CDR3 has 15 residues. V gave up 6 bases and J gave up 5 bases, with 16 bases separating them. Study observations and caveats: Researchers sampled only blood; tissue repertoires likely differ. It was anticipated that sequencing depth would influence how many clonotypes donors shared. Incomplete sequencing of sorted subsets was indicated by rarefaction despite large depth.

As handled by the study authors: Junction-only sequences produced by ImmunoSEQ had no quality scores, so filtering differed. TCRdb keeps only in-frame clones here, not all; method: immunoSEQ multiplex PCR. The DNA was the basis for D and trimming; V, J and clone size are from that table. The table includes 760,000 or so clones, 96% detected once. As for this clone: Antigen unknown.

This sequence originates from a man aged 25-45 years in good health. V is TRBV27 and J is TRBJ2-2; D is perhaps TRBD2 (5 bases). The sample was naive CD8+ T cells sorted from blood. The CDR3 is CASSSRGLGTGELFF. CDR3 nucleotide sequence: TGTGCCAGCAGCTCTCGAGGGCTGGGGACCGGGGAGCTGTTTTTT.